A selection of T cell receptor beta chains follows, all from one sample in a study of blood T cell repertoires in COVID-19. Method: immunoSEQ multiplex PCR; TCRdb's copy keeps in-frame clones and lacks some. The table includes some 140,000 clones, approximately 90% detected once. Sequenced input: peripheral blood. The receptors were sampled from a man aged 65 to 79 with active COVID-19. Both conserved end residues are part of each CDR3. A D gene is named only where the DNA matches it firmly. Size is stated for part of the rows, as once, few or many counts, or as a class when the clone is expanded.

-	TRBV7-9	TRBJ1-1	-	CASSLREEAFF	TGTGCCAGCAGCTTACGAGAAGAAGCTTTCTTT
-	TRBV7-2	TRBJ2-2	TRBD2	CASSTGLAGGPRKTGELFF	TGTGCCAGCAGTACGGGACTAGCGGGAGGGCCAAGGAAAACCGGGGAGCTGTTTTTT
-	TRBV11-3	TRBJ2-2	TRBD2	CASSFDPIAGDRDTGELFF	TGTGCCAGCAGCTTCGATCCTATAGCGGGAGACCGGGACACCGGGGAGCTGTTTTTT
-	TRBV12-3/TRBV12-4	TRBJ2-2	TRBD1	CASRPTGAGELFF	TGTGCCAGCAGACCGACAGGGGCCGGGGAGCTGTTTTTT
-	TRBV2	TRBJ1-1	-	CASRRGEGTEAFF	TGTGCCAGCCGTCGAGGGGAGGGGACTGAAGCTTTCTTT
-	TRBV20-1	TRBJ2-7	TRBD1	CSASSSGTGGSEQYF	TGCAGTGCTAGTAGTTCCGGGACAGGGGGTAGCGAGCAGTACTTC
-	TRBV19	TRBJ2-5	-	CASSPRGRGETQYF	TGTGCCAGTAGTCCCCGGGGGAGGGGGGAGACCCAGTACTTC
-	TRBV29-1	TRBJ2-1	TRBD2	CSVESRLAGDKQFF	TGCAGCGTTGAATCCAGACTAGCGGGAGATAAGCAGTTCTTC
-	TRBV30	TRBJ1-3	-	CAWSVGRASSGNTIYF	TGTGCCTGGAGTGTTGGCAGGGCCAGCTCTGGAAACACCATATATTTT
once	TRBV30	TRBJ2-3	TRBD2	CAWSSTQRERRF	TGTGCCTGGTCCTCAACCCAGCGGGAGCGGCGTTTT
-	TRBV7-8	TRBJ1-4	TRBD1	CASSFHDRDEKLFF	TGTGCCAGCAGCTTTCACGACAGGGATGAAAAACTGTTTTTT
-	TRBV3-1/TRBV3-2	TRBJ2-7	TRBD2	CASSRTRNYEQYF	TGTGCCAGCAGCCGGACTAGAAACTACGAGCAGTACTTC
-	TRBV9	TRBJ2-1	-	CASSRDSSYNEQFF	TGTGCCAGCAGCCGAGACTCCTCCTACAATGAGCAGTTCTTC
-	TRBV28	TRBJ2-7	-	CASTPGGGVGYEQYF	TGTGCCAGCACCCCCGGCGGGGGCGTAGGGTACGAGCAGTACTTC
once	TRBV15	TRBJ1-2	TRBD1	CATSYGQGANYGYTF	TGTGCCACCAGTTACGGGCAGGGGGCCAACTATGGCTACACCTTC
-	TRBV6-2/TRBV6-3	TRBJ2-4	TRBD1	CASSYTGVKNIQYF	TGTGCCAGCAGTTACACAGGGGTTAAAAACATTCAGTACTTC
-	TRBV24-1	TRBJ2-5	-	CATSDPGQHQETQYF	TGTGCCACCAGTGATCCCGGACAGCACCAAGAGACCCAGTACTTC
-	TRBV7-3	TRBJ2-1	TRBD2	CASSLTGTTNEQFF	TGTGCCAGCAGCTTAACGGGGACTACCAATGAGCAGTTCTTC
-	TRBV6-5	TRBJ1-2	TRBD1	CASTGTGDYGYTF	TGTGCCAGCACGGGGACAGGGGACTATGGCTACACCTTC
-	TRBV10-2	TRBJ2-7	-	CASSEFVLEQYF	TGCGCCAGCAGTGAGTTTGTTCTCGAGCAGTACTTC
-	TRBV5-1	TRBJ2-6	TRBD1	CASLTGDSFYSGANVLTF	TGCGCCAGCCTAACCGGGGACAGCTTCTACTCTGGGGCCAACGTCCTGACTTTC
-	TRBV13	TRBJ1-1	-	CASSLEVTGPRAFF	TGTGCCAGCAGCTTAGAAGTAACAGGGCCCCGGGCTTTCTTT
-	TRBV15	TRBJ1-4	-	CATSSRGIGVKLFF	TGTGCCACCAGCAGCAGGGGTATTGGAGTAAAACTGTTTTTT
-	TRBV5-6	TRBJ2-2	TRBD1	CASSYRGTGELFF	TGTGCCAGCAGCTACAGGGGAACCGGGGAGCTGTTTTTT
-	TRBV5-4	TRBJ2-5	-	CASSLAGRETQYF	TGTGCCAGCAGCTTGGCTGGGAGAGAGACCCAGTACTTC
-	TRBV7-9	TRBJ2-5	-	CASSPRRGADQETQYF	TGTGCCAGCAGCCCCCGCCGGGGAGCGGACCAAGAGACCCAGTACTTC
-	TRBV11-1	TRBJ1-2	TRBD1	CASSSAGGKDGYTF	TGTGCCAGCAGCTCCGCAGGGGGAAAGGATGGCTACACCTTC
-	TRBV3-1/TRBV3-2	TRBJ1-4	-	CASSQEGRGIGKLFF	TGTGCCAGCAGCCAAGAAGGGCGGGGGATCGGAAAACTGTTTTTT
-	TRBV4-3	TRBJ2-1	-	CASSQDLVGRLVLF	TGCGCCAGCAGCCAAGATCTGGTGGGGCGGTTGGTACTCTTC
-	TRBV27	TRBJ1-1	TRBD1	CASSPRDRYTEAFF	TGTGCCAGCAGTCCCCGGGACAGGTATACTGAAGCTTTCTTT
-	TRBV29-1	TRBJ2-3	-	CSVEAGSTDTQYF	TGCAGCGTTGAAGCGGGAAGCACAGATACGCAGTATTTT
once	TRBV7-6	TRBJ2-7	-	CASSLDSSYEQYF	TGTGCCAGCAGCTTGGACAGCTCCTACGAGCAGTACTTC
-	TRBV24-1	TRBJ2-3	-	CATSDGPEWRSATDTQYF	TGTGCCACCAGTGATGGGCCGGAATGGAGGTCCGCCACAGATACGCAGTATTTT
-	TRBV30	TRBJ1-5	TRBD1	CAWSGTGRGWSQPQHF	TGTGCCTGGAGCGGGACAGGGAGGGGTTGGAGTCAGCCCCAGCATTTT
-	TRBV5-6	TRBJ2-5	-	CASSWGGDRYQETQYF	TGTGCCAGCAGCTGGGGCGGCGACCGTTACCAAGAGACCCAGTACTTC
once	TRBV18	TRBJ2-7	-	CASSPQWDLYEQYF	TGTGCCAGCTCACCGCAGTGGGACTTATACGAGCAGTACTTC
-	TRBV27	TRBJ2-7	-	CASSPTRRYEQYF	TGTGCCAGCAGTCCGACACGCCGCTACGAGCAGTACTTC
few	TRBV19	TRBJ1-1	TRBD1	CASSARGVTEAFF	TGTGCCAGTAGTGCCAGGGGGGTCACTGAAGCTTTCTTT
-	TRBV9	TRBJ2-1	TRBD2	CASSAPGGLAGVDEQFF	TGTGCCAGCAGCGCCCCCGGGGGGCTAGCGGGAGTAGATGAGCAGTTCTTC
-	TRBV9	TRBJ2-5	TRBD2	CASSVSGLAGGQETQYF	TGTGCCAGCAGCGTATCCGGACTAGCGGGAGGTCAAGAGACCCAGTACTTC
few	TRBV3-1/TRBV3-2	TRBJ2-1	TRBD2	CASSQPTSTYNEQFF	TGTGCCAGCAGCCAACCGACTAGCACCTACAATGAGCAGTTCTTC
-	TRBV9	TRBJ1-5	-	CASSRQDSPIEPQHF	TGTGCCAGCAGCCGACAGGACAGCCCCATTGAGCCCCAGCATTTT
-	TRBV6-2/TRBV6-3	TRBJ2-1	-	CASSYGGTNNEQFF	TGTGCCAGCAGTTACGGCGGGACCAACAATGAGCAGTTCTTC
once	TRBV6-5	TRBJ1-1	-	CASREGRTEAFF	TGTGCCAGCAGGGAGGGGCGGACTGAAGCTTTCTTT
-	TRBV9	TRBJ2-1	-	CASSVDTRGEQFF	TGTGCCAGCAGCGTAGACACAAGGGGAGAGCAGTTCTTC
-	TRBV5-5	TRBJ1-1	TRBD1	CASSLTGGLVNTEAFF	TGTGCCAGCAGCCTGACAGGGGGACTTGTCAACACTGAAGCTTTCTTT
-	TRBV5-5	TRBJ2-7	TRBD2	CASRPELAVIYEQYF	TGTGCCAGCAGACCCGAACTAGCGGTAATCTACGAGCAGTACTTC
-	TRBV3-1/TRBV3-2	TRBJ1-2	TRBD1	CASRGSWDRGSFNYGYTF	TGTGCCAGCAGAGGAAGTTGGGACAGGGGGAGCTTTAACTATGGCTACACCTTC
once	TRBV27	TRBJ2-1	TRBD1	CASKVPGQVNNEQFF	TGTGCCAGCAAGGTTCCTGGACAGGTCAACAATGAGCAGTTCTTC
-	TRBV19	TRBJ2-1	-	CASSIEGAPPTYNEQFF	TGTGCCAGTAGTATAGAGGGAGCGCCTCCTACTTACAATGAGCAGTTCTTC
-	TRBV7-2	TRBJ2-7	TRBD1	CASSLVGTGLGEQYF	TGTGCCAGCAGCTTAGTTGGGACAGGGTTAGGCGAGCAGTACTTC
-	TRBV6-1	TRBJ2-5	-	CASSDPAGRGEETQYF	TGTGCCAGCAGTGACCCTGCGGGGAGAGGGGAGGAGACCCAGTACTTC
-	TRBV7-2	TRBJ2-7	TRBD1	CASSQGQDSYEQYF	TGTGCCAGCAGCCAAGGACAGGACTCCTACGAGCAGTACTTC
-	TRBV5-6	TRBJ1-3	TRBD1	CASSLGTGRGNTIYF	TGTGCCAGCAGCTTGGGGACAGGAAGGGGAAACACCATATATTTT
once	TRBV24-1	TRBJ2-5	TRBD1	CATSVGDRDRETQYF	TGTGCCACCAGTGTGGGGGACAGGGATAGAGAGACCCAGTACTTC
-	TRBV10-3	TRBJ1-1	TRBD1	CAIRGTAQNTEAFF	TGTGCCATCAGGGGGACAGCACAGAACACTGAAGCTTTCTTT
few	TRBV6-6	TRBJ1-4	-	CASSVSRRSNEKLFF	TGTGCCAGCAGTGTGTCCCGGCGGTCGAATGAAAAACTGTTTTTT
-	TRBV6-1	TRBJ1-6	-	CASSEAWFSGSPLHF	TGTGCCAGCAGTGAAGCATGGTTTAGCGGATCACCCCTCCACTTT
-	TRBV6-5	TRBJ2-7	TRBD2	CASSFATSAYEQYF	TGTGCCAGCAGTTTCGCGACTAGCGCTTACGAGCAGTACTTC
-	TRBV5-1	TRBJ1-2	-	CASSPVGEGVNGYTF	TGCGCCAGCAGCCCCGTCGGGGAGGGGGTAAATGGCTACACCTTC